The 18 T cell receptor beta chains listed next were all sequenced from one sample in a study of monozygotic twins with inflammatory bowel disease. TCRdb re-called the 5' RACE reads and catalogs CDR3 proteins one per entry, DNA excluded. In total, the table holds some 440,000 distinct CDR3 sequences. The material sequenced was blood. These receptors all stem from a human donor with ulcerative colitis or Crohn's disease, or a healthy co-twin of an affected twin (not recorded which).

This chain uses TRBV4-2 with TRBJ2-1. This CDR3 spans 15 amino acids. Per the germline V gene, CDR1 is LGHNA and CDR2 is YNFKEQ. This CDR3 is CASSQEASSYNEQFF.

The V gene is TRBV5-1, the J gene TRBJ2-5; the TCRdb D gene call, TRBD1, has no DNA to confirm it. The CDR3 is made up of 14 amino acids. Germline V gene data show CDR1 as SGHRS and CDR2 as YFSETQ. CDR3 sequence: CASSAGQGSETQYF.

This rearrangement joins TRBV20-1 to TRBJ1-5. This CDR3 comprises 13 residues. Germline lookup yields CDR1 DFQATT and CDR2 SNEGSKA (reference sequence). This CDR3 is CSARDGIRQPQHF.

The chain links TRBV7-3 to TRBJ2-3. The germline CDR1 and CDR2 sequences are SGHTA and FQGTGA. CDR3 length: 16 residues. CDR3: CASSPDRWSSTDTQYF.

The chain recombines TRBV29-1 with TRBJ1-1. CDR1 and CDR2 (germline): SQVTM, ANQGSEA. This CDR3 is built from 13 residues. CDR3 sequence: CSVHRRLNTEAFF.

This chain connects TRBV28 to TRBJ2-1. Per germline, CDR1 MDHEN and CDR2 SYDVKM. The CDR3 contains 17 residues. CDR3 protein: CASSLLQTFRTYNEQFF.

The rearrangement joins TRBV19 to TRBJ1-2. There are 14 residues in the CDR3. CDR1 is LNHDA and CDR2 is SQIVND in the germline V gene (reference sequence). CDR3 sequence reads: CASSATPNNYGYTF.

The chain couples TRBV11-2 to TRBJ2-3; TCRdb calls TRBD2, which cannot be checked without DNA. Germline CDR1 and CDR2: SGHAT and FQNNGV. This CDR3 spans 18 amino acids. CDR3 in amino acids: CASSLVGLAGGVSDTQYF.

The chain has TRBV20-1 and TRBJ1-5; TCRdb reports TRBD1, a call that lacks DNA to check it against. The CDR3 contains 13 residues. Germline values: CDR1 DFQATT, CDR2 SNEGSKA (reference sequence). The CDR3 region is CSADRALNQPQHF.

The chain uses TRBV12-3 or TRBV12-4 and TRBJ2-7. There are 12 residues in the CDR3. CDR3 in amino acids: CASSLQNYEQYF.

CDR3 in amino acids: CASSLGDSGFSYNEQFF. The chain combines TRBV5-1 with TRBJ2-1; TCRdb's D call, TRBD1, is unchecked because there is no DNA. The CDR3 covers 17 residues. Germline lookup yields CDR1 SGHRS and CDR2 YFSETQ.

V usage is TRBV18 and J usage is TRBJ2-7. CDR1 and CDR2 (germline): KGHSH, LQKENI. The CDR3 contains 12 residues. CDR3 region: CASSPADPEQYF.

The chain links TRBV6-1 to TRBJ2-1; TCRdb calls TRBD2, which cannot be checked without DNA. There are 15 residues in the CDR3. CDR1 is MNHNS, CDR2 SASEGT, per germline. The CDR3 protein is CASSLDYNSYNEQFF.

V is TRBV10-3 and J is TRBJ1-5; lacking DNA, the TRBD1 call made by TCRdb goes unchecked. This CDR3 has 14 residues. Germline V gene sequence: CDR1 ENHRY, CDR2 SYGVKD. The CDR3 spells CAISDTSDTGPQHF.

The chain is built from TRBV4-2 and TRBJ2-1; TCRdb lists TRBD2, though no DNA is available to test this call. This CDR3 spans 16 amino acids. Germline V gives CDR1 LGHNA, CDR2 YNFKEQ. CDR3 residues: CASSQRGTSGYNEQFF.

The chain employs TRBV3-1 and TRBJ2-5; TCRdb names TRBD1, which stays unverified in the absence of DNA. This CDR3 contains 17 residues. Germline V gene sequence: CDR1 LGHDT, CDR2 YNNKEL (reference sequence). The CDR3 here is CASSQPFPGQRKETQYF.

The gene calls are TRBV7-9 and TRBJ1-1; TCRdb designates TRBD1, a call that cannot be tested without DNA. This CDR3 region has 14 residues. CDR1 SEHNR and CDR2 FQNEAQ come from the germline V gene (reference sequence). The CDR3: CASLRTGDNTEAFF.

The CDR3: CASSGVGETQYF. V gene TRBV12-3 or TRBV12-4 combines with J gene TRBJ2-5. There are 12 residues in the CDR3.